This TCR beta chain is from a study of blood T cell repertoires in COVID-19. Study background: Sites across the United States, Italy and Spain contributed samples from acute and convalescent COVID-19. Sample material is recorded as cDNA or gDNA derived from T cells, B-cell-depleted T cells, or PBMCs.

Original data processing: For nucleated cells, counts were estimated from reference gene primer amplification. Repertoires were generated with immunoSEQ multiplex PCR, while TCRdb's copy carries only in-frame clones and drops some. The V and J calls and clone size were taken over from that table, and D and trimming were inferred from the DNA. The sample has some 190,000 clones; 76% are singletons. This clone was recorded a few times. V was cut by 0 bases and J by 3 bases, with 14 bases left in between. The V gene's germline CDR1 is SGHAT and CDR2 FQNNGV. The CDR3 is 16 residues long. The sequence came from a woman aged 50 to 60 with acute COVID-19. The V call is TRBV11-2, the J call TRBJ1-2; D is perhaps TRBD1 (5 bases). The sequenced material came from PBMCs or T cells enriched from blood (not recorded which). CDR3 coding DNA: TGTGCCAGCAGCTTAGATATCAGGGAGGATGACTATGGCTACACCTTC. It specifies CASSLDIREDDYGYTF.